This T cell receptor beta chain was sequenced during a study of cytomegalovirus exposure and HLA in healthy donors. The CDR3 sequence is 15 residues long. The germline V and J ends were trimmed by 5 bases and 0 bases, with 14 bases remaining between them. Germline V gives CDR1 SGHRS, CDR2 YFSETQ. Researchers ran the PCR with 60 Vbeta and 13 Jbeta primers. Measured with immunoSEQ multiplex PCR; TCRdb has only the in-frame clones, and not every one. The table lists fewer than 200,000 clones, about 80% of them singletons. The sequence was obtained from a man between 18 and 29 years old in good health and CMV-seropositive. Source material: PBMCs. The chain employs TRBV5-1 and TRBJ1-1; tentatively, D is TRBD1 (6 bases). CDR3: CASSPRGGMNTEAFF. CDR3 bases: TGCGCCAGCAGTCCGCGAGGGGGTATGAACACTGAAGCTTTCTTT.